The 6 T cell receptor beta chains reported below all come from one sample, sequenced in a study of cytomegalovirus exposure and HLA in healthy donors. The primer mix had 60 Vbeta and 13 Jbeta primers. The assay was immunoSEQ multiplex PCR, and TCRdb's table has in-frame clones only and misses some. This sample has about 180,000 clones, with around 77% found just once. The specimen sequenced was PBMCs. The receptors originated from a man between 60 and 70 years old in good health and CMV-seronegative.

The genes are TRBV28 and TRBJ2-1; 8 nucleotides match TRBD2. V lost 7 bases and J lost 3; bases outside the gene matches: 11. This CDR3 contains 16 residues. Germline CDR1 MDHEN, CDR2 SYDVKM. DNA of the CDR3: TGTGCCAGCACGCCCGGGGGGGGCCAACTCTACAATGAGCAGTTCTTC. Encoded protein: CASTPGGGQLYNEQFF.

This sequence joins TRBV2 and TRBJ1-1; the match to TRBD1 covers 7 bases. Germline CDR1 is SNHLY and CDR2 is FYNNEI. The CDR3 contains 16 residues. J gave up 4 bases and V 6 bases, and 14 bases lay outside the gene matches. CDR3 amino acids: CASSITRRQGGTEAFF. For the CDR3, the DNA is TGTGCCAGCAGCATTACCCGTCGACAGGGCGGCACTGAAGCTTTCTTT.

This clone turned up a few times. Within the sample, other DNA sequences also encode this same CDR3. V usage is TRBV28 and J usage is TRBJ2-1; 12 positions agree with TRBD2. The CDR3 contains 16 residues. Trimming removed 5 bases from V and 8 bases from J; junction bases left unmatched: 10. Germline assignment: CDR1 MDHEN and CDR2 SYDVKM. DNA of the CDR3: TGTGCCAGCAGTCCTCCCAGACTAGCGGGAGCCCATGAGCAGTTCTTC. This translates into CASSPPRLAGAHEQFF.

V gene TRBV29-1 combines with J gene TRBJ2-5; maybe TRBD1 (7 bases). Germline V lookup: CDR1 SQVTM, CDR2 ANQGSEA. Trimming stripped 7 bases from V and 5 bases from J, with 23 bases between. The CDR3 has 15 amino acids. The CDR3 DNA is TGCAGCGGGAACATTGGCGGGACAGTAGGCGAGACCCAGTACTTC. Encoded protein: CSGNIGGTVGETQYF. The full variable domain, in which reference TRBV29-1 and TRBJ2-5 provide the parts outside the CDR3, is SAVISQKPSRDICQRGTSLTIQCQVDSQVTMMFWYRQQPGQSLTLIATANQGSEATYESGFVIDKFPISRPNLTFSTLTVSNMSPEDSSIYLCSGNIGGTVGETQYFGPGTRLLVL.

The chain's CDR3 is CASSQGTGQVTGTGELFF. CDR3 sequence (DNA): TGTGCCAGCAGTCAGGGGACAGGTCAGGTTACTGGTACCGGGGAGCTGTTTTTT. This chain joins TRBV28 and TRBJ2-2; TRBD1 matches at 8 bases. The CDR3 has 18 amino acids. J gave up 5 bases and V 5 bases, and 16 bases lay outside the gene matches. Germline V gene lookup returns CDR1 MDHEN and CDR2 SYDVKM.

The rearrangement links TRBV6-4 to TRBJ2-1; 14 nucleotides line up with TRBD2. The CDR3 is made up of 14 amino acids. V was clipped by 4 bases and J by 9 bases; unmatched bases: 2. CDR1 and CDR2 from the germline V gene are MRHNA and SNTAGT. The CDR3 DNA is TGTGCCAGCAGTGCCGGACTAGCGGGGGGTGAGCAGTTCTTC. Amino acid sequence: CASSAGLAGGEQFF.